Below, 3 T cell receptor beta chains from the same sample are listed, as sequenced in a study of glioma-infiltrating T cells after dendritic cell vaccination. Sequencing used immunoSEQ multiplex PCR; TCRdb keeps in-frame clones, though not all of them. This sample has over 90,000 clones; more than 70% occur once, and the top ten carry around 2.9%. The sequencing used blood, collected before dendritic cell vaccination. The receptors come from a human donor with glioblastoma.

The chain combines TRBV5-1 with TRBJ1-2; 7 nucleotides line up with TRBD1. The length of the CDR3 is 15 residues. Trimming removed 3 bases from V and 8 bases from J; junction bases left unmatched: 13. Germline loops: CDR1 SGHRS, CDR2 YFSETQ. The CDR3 region is CASSSPGTEVGGYTF. As DNA, the CDR3 is TGCGCCAGCAGCTCACCCGGGACAGAAGTAGGAGGCTACACCTTC.

The rearrangement uses TRBV19 and TRBJ1-2; 9 nucleotides agree with TRBD1. The CDR3 contains 15 residues. Germline-derived CDR1 and CDR2 are LNHDA and SQIVND (reference sequence). With V trimmed by 5 bases and J by 8 bases, 12 bases remained unmatched. The CDR3 DNA is TGTGCCAGTAGTTCTACAGGGGGCGCTCGGCAGGGCTACACCTTC. Translated: CASSSTGGARQGYTF.

This clone was counted once. The CDR3 nucleotides read TGTGCCAGTAGAGGACAGGGTAGGGATACGCAGTATTTT. It codes for CASRGQGRDTQYF. The chain combines TRBV19 with TRBJ2-3; TRBD1 agrees at 8 bases. This CDR3 region has 13 residues. V lost 6 bases and J lost 6; bases outside the gene matches: 5. CDR1 and CDR2 from the germline V gene are LNHDA and SQIVND (reference sequence).